This TCR beta chain was profiled in a study of T-cell reconstitution after alpha-beta-depleted transplantation in children. Study findings and constraints: The study traced high day-60 TCRbeta diversity in some patients to surviving recipient T cells and thymic progenitors. The main origin of T-cell counts and diversity one year after transplant was newly produced T cells.

The sample holds a few counts of this clonotype. What it binds is not known. This sample's TCRbeta library carried unique molecular identifier barcodes. MiXCR was run by TCRdb on the PCR reads, yielding one entry per CDR3 protein. The data contain about 220,000 distinct CDR3 sequences, about 15% of them seen just once; the ten biggest clones take up roughly two fifths. CDR3 length equals 13 residues. Trimming at V came to 1 base and at J to 7 bases, leaving 3 bases not matched to a gene. Germline CDR1 and CDR2: KGHSH and LQKENI. The V gene is TRBV18, the J gene TRBJ2-7; 8 positions match TRBD1. This clonotype originated in a male patient aged 2 to 10 who had a stem cell transplant for acute lymphoblastic leukemia, so the T cells may come from the graft donor. The starting material was PBMCs, mostly from graft donor cells, obtained 360 days after TCRalphabeta/CD19-depleted stem cell transplant. The CDR3 is CASSPRTGWEQYF. As DNA, the CDR3 is TGTGCCAGCTCACCACGGACAGGGTGGGAGCAGTACTTC.